The next 29 T cell receptor beta chains were all read from a single sample in a study of spatial heterogeneity in lung cancer. As to time point: blood at routine non-recurrence follow-up after resection. From the 5' RACE reads, TCRdb called clonotypes with MiXCR, one entry per CDR3 protein. Here the sample spans 42,000 or so distinct CDR3 sequences, under 12% being singletons. The sample consisted of PBMCs, taken at follow-up. These receptors all come from a female donor with early-stage non-small cell lung cancer.

This clonotype appeared many times. The CDR3 nucleotides read TGTGCCAGCAGTACCTCTCGTCAGTCACCCCTCCACTTT. Translation gives CASSTSRQSPLHF. The chain couples TRBV6-2 or TRBV6-3 to TRBJ1-6; the D is unclear. Trimming left V 5 bases short and J 10 bases short, with 12 bases between. The CDR3 is 13 residues long. CDR1 MNHEY and CDR2 SVGEGT come from the germline V gene.

This clonotype occurred a few times. The chain carries TRBV7-2 and TRBJ2-1; TRBD2 matches 7 bases. Germline CDR1 reads SGHTA; CDR2 reads FQGNSA. V shed 1 base, J shed 1 base, and the junction held 10 bases outside the gene matches. This CDR3 has 18 residues. The CDR3 sequence: CASSLGVLAIGSYNEQFF. The DNA of the CDR3 is TGTGCCAGCAGCTTAGGGGTACTAGCGATTGGTTCCTACAATGAGCAGTTCTTC.

This clonotype was recorded many times. The chain carries TRBV29-1 and TRBJ2-7; TRBD2 is a possible D gene (5 bases). Germline V lookup: CDR1 SQVTM, CDR2 ANQGSEA. V shed 7 bases and J shed 4 bases, with 11 bases lying between them. The CDR3 extends over 11 amino acids. The CDR3 sequence is CSASEGYEQYF. CDR3 bases: TGCAGCGCCAGTGAGGGTTACGAGCAGTACTTC.

In its sample, this clonotype was seen a few times. The chain has TRBV2 and TRBJ2-1; 12 bases align to TRBD1. This CDR3 is built from 14 residues. J gave up 9 bases and V 7 bases, and 7 bases lay outside the gene matches. Germline assignment: CDR1 SNHLY and CDR2 FYNNEI. The CDR3 loop reads CASTGTGGAGEQFF. In nucleotides, the CDR3 is TGTGCCAGCACGGGGACAGGGGGCGCGGGTGAGCAGTTCTTC.

The table lists this clonotype with a few counts. V gene TRBV7-6 combines with J gene TRBJ2-3; 8 positions match TRBD2. The V gene end was trimmed by 8 bases and the J gene end by 0 bases; junction bases not matched to a gene: 1. Per germline, CDR1 SGHVS and CDR2 FNYEAQ. The CDR3 has 13 residues. CDR3 residues: CASSGGSTDTQYF. CDR3 in DNA: TGTGCCAGCTCGGGGGGGAGCACAGATACGCAGTATTTT. Full variable domain (outside the CDR3, taken from reference TRBV7-6 and TRBJ2-3): GAGVSQSPRYKVTKRGQDVALRCDPISGHVSLYWYRQALGQGPEFLTYFNYEAQQDKSGLPNDRFSAERPEGSISTLTIQRTEQRDSAMYRCASSGGSTDTQYFGPGTRLTVL.

There are a few counts of this clonotype. CDR3 in amino acids: CASSAGSGLTQYF. In DNA, the CDR3 is TGTGCCAGCAGCGCAGGGAGCGGATTGACGCAGTATTTT. The J gene is TRBJ2-3, the V gene TRBV2; D tentatively reads TRBD1 or TRBD2 (5 bases each). Trimming removed 6 bases at V and 9 bases at J, with 16 bases between. CDR1 is SNHLY, CDR2 FYNNEI, per germline. This CDR3 is built from 13 residues. The entire variable domain, with the rest obtained from reference TRBV2 and TRBJ2-3, is as follows: EPEVTQTPSHQVTQMGQEVILRCVPISNHLYFYWYRQILGQKVEFLVSFYNNEISEKSEIFDDQFSVERPDGSNFTLKIRSTKLEDSAMYFCASSAGSGLTQYFGPGTRLTVL.

V is TRBV13 and J is TRBJ2-2; D remains unclear. The germline V gene encodes CDR1 PRHDT and CDR2 FYEKMQ (reference sequence). V was clipped by 3 bases and J by 6 bases, with 11 bases between them. There are 14 residues in the CDR3. CDR3 loop: CASSFLSGAGELFF. The CDR3 DNA follows: TGTGCCAGCAGCTTCCTCTCAGGCGCCGGGGAGCTGTTTTTT.

This clonotype showed up just a few times. A much larger clone differs from this one at a single base, so this may be a read error. The J gene is TRBJ1-6, the V gene TRBV7-2, with TRBD1 identical over 8 bases. Germline V gene sequence: CDR1 SGHTA, CDR2 FQGNSA. The CDR3 has 18 amino acids. This chain's CDR3 is CVSSLGDRGSSYNSPLHF. Here the CDR3 DNA reads TGTGTCAGCAGCTTAGGCGACAGGGGATCCTCCTATAATTCACCCCTCCACTTT.

This clonotype was observed at least ten times. The CDR3 DNA follows: TGTGCCAGCAGCGCCTACTATATGGCAGGGGGCGCTTCTGGGGCCAACGTCCTGACTTTC. It is translated as CASSAYYMAGGASGANVLTF. The chain links TRBV7-8 to TRBJ2-6; 8 bases agree with TRBD1. CDR1 is SGHVS and CDR2 is FQNEAQ in the germline V gene. The CDR3 runs 20 residues. V trimming: 5 bases; J trimming: 1 base; junction bases outside the gene matches: 16.

This clonotype has a count of ten or more. The chain has TRBV7-2 and TRBJ2-3, with D perhaps TRBD1 or TRBD2 (6 bases each). Germline V lookup: CDR1 SGHTA, CDR2 FQGNSA. The CDR3 is 16 amino acids. V was shortened by 1 base and J by 0 bases, with 11 bases between the two germline ends. DNA for the CDR3: TGTGCCAGCAGCTTAGTCACGGGGGCTAGCACAGATACGCAGTATTTT. This sequence encodes CASSLVTGASTDTQYF. Based on the CDR3 plus reference TRBV7-2 and TRBJ2-3, the full variable domain is GAGVSQSPSNKVTEKGKDVELRCDPISGHTALYWYRQSLGQGLEFLIYFQGNSAPDKSGLPSDRFSAERTGGSVSTLTIQRTQQEDSAVYLCASSLVTGASTDTQYFGPGTRLTVL.

The rearrangement joins TRBV3-1 to TRBJ1-5; perhaps TRBD1 as D (6 bases). V gave up 1 base and J gave up 5 bases, with 12 bases separating them. This CDR3 has 15 residues. The germline V gene has CDR1 LGHDT and CDR2 YNNKEL (reference sequence). The CDR3 DNA reads TGTGCCAGCAGCCAAGGGGGGCAGGGCCATCAGCCCCAGCATTTT. This sequence encodes CASSQGGQGHQPQHF.

This clonotype was detected ten times or more. V is TRBV10-3 and J is TRBJ2-2; D possibly corresponds to TRBD1 (6 bases). The CDR3 is 11 residues long. The V and J ends lost 10 bases and 5 bases respectively, with 8 bases between them. Germline CDR1 and CDR2: ENHRY and SYGVKD. CDR3 protein: CATTGTGELFF. DNA of the CDR3: TGTGCCACTACAGGGACCGGGGAGCTGTTTTTT.

This clonotype occurred many times. This chain connects TRBV12-3 or TRBV12-4 to TRBJ1-2; D is unresolved. There are 13 residues in the CDR3. V lost 5 bases, J lost 1 base, and 8 bases lay in between. The CDR3 nucleotides read TGTGCCAGCAGTCGGATTTTTAACTATGGCTACACCTTC. It translates to CASSRIFNYGYTF.

This clonotype occurred a few times. The chain's CDR3 is CASSQALVGTEAFF. CDR3 bases: TGCGCCAGCAGCCAAGCCCTCGTGGGAACTGAAGCTTTCTTT. This chain links TRBV4-3 with TRBJ1-1, with unresolved D. From germline, CDR1 is LGHNA and CDR2 YSLEER. The CDR3 is made up of 14 amino acids. V lost 1 base and J lost 5, with 11 bases in between.

This clonotype was found a few times. The chain links TRBV20-1 to TRBJ2-1; TRBD2 matches 8 bases. V shed 2 bases, J shed 0 bases, and the junction held 3 bases outside the gene matches. CDR3 size: 15 residues. Germline-derived CDR1 and CDR2 are DFQATT and SNEGSKA (reference sequence). For the CDR3, the DNA is TGCAGTGCTAGAACGCTAGCGGGCTCCTACAATGAGCAGTTCTTC. Translation: CSARTLAGSYNEQFF.

The V gene is TRBV9, the J gene TRBJ2-3; D may match TRBD1 or TRBD2 (5 bases each). CDR1 SGDLS and CDR2 YYNGEE come from the germline V gene. With 2 bases removed from V and 5 bases from J, the gap between germline ends came to 15 bases. The CDR3 spans 15 residues. The CDR3 protein is CASSVMGLGEDTQYF. Here the CDR3 DNA reads TGTGCCAGCAGCGTCATGGGCCTGGGGGAAGATACGCAGTATTTT.

The chain combines TRBV11-2 with TRBJ1-6, with D unresolved. Germline values: CDR1 SGHAT, CDR2 FQNNGV. The CDR3 is made up of 18 amino acids. Trimming removed 6 bases from V and 8 bases from J, with 26 bases in between. The CDR3 loop is CASSPGPLSDARDSPLHF. In DNA form, the CDR3 reads TGTGCCAGCAGTCCCGGGCCCCTTTCGGATGCTAGGGATTCACCCCTCCACTTT. The full variable domain, with the rest looked up from reference TRBV11-2 and TRBJ1-6, is EAGVAQSPRYKIIEKRQSVAFWCNPISGHATLYWYQQILGQGPKLLIQFQNNGVVDDSQLPKDRFSAERLKGVDSTLKIQPAKLEDSAVYLCASSPGPLSDARDSPLHFGNGTRLTVT.

This clonotype came up many times. For the CDR3, the DNA is TGCGCCAGCAGCCTTCAACAGGGACTTGGAGAGACCCAGTACTTC. Protein: CASSLQQGLGETQYF. V and J are TRBV4-1 and TRBJ2-5; either TRBD1 or TRBD2 may supply D (6 bases each). The CDR3 totals 15 residues. Trimming pared 4 bases from V and 4 bases from J, leaving 16 bases between. CDR1 is MGHRA, CDR2 YSYEKL, per germline.

Written as DNA, the CDR3 is TGTGCCAGCAGTTTCAGACAGGCTGAAGAGCAGTTCTTC. Protein: CASSFRQAEEQFF. The V call is TRBV12-3 or TRBV12-4, the J call TRBJ2-1; TRBD1 is a possible D gene (6 bases). V lost 3 bases to trimming and J lost 10 bases, with 13 bases between them. The CDR3 has 13 amino acids.

This clonotype has at least ten counts. The chain employs TRBV5-6 and TRBJ2-5, with a possible D match to TRBD1 (6 bases). V was trimmed by 4 bases and J by 0 bases, leaving 13 bases between them. This CDR3 has 15 residues. CDR1 is SGHDT, CDR2 YYEEEE, per germline. DNA for the CDR3: TGTGCCAGCAGCATGGGGACAACGTACCAAGAGACCCAGTACTTC. Translating it yields CASSMGTTYQETQYF.

This clonotype has at least ten counts. This chain uses TRBV5-6 with TRBJ1-5; 7 bases align to TRBD1. CDR1 and CDR2 (germline): SGHDT, YYEEEE. The trim removed 4 bases at V and 6 bases at J, leaving 7 bases unmatched. The CDR3 runs 14 residues. The CDR3 reads CASSRGQTTQPQHF. The CDR3, as DNA: TGTGCCAGCAGCCGGGGACAGACCACTCAGCCCCAGCATTTT. The full variable domain, rest sourced from reference TRBV5-6 and TRBJ1-5, is DAGVTQSPTHLIKTRGQQVTLRCSPKSGHDTVSWYQQALGQGPQFIFQYYEEEERQRGNFPDRFSGHQFPNYSSELNVNALLLGDSALYLCASSRGQTTQPQHFGDGTRLSIL.

This chain joins TRBV4-1 and TRBJ2-7; possibly TRBD1 for D (6 bases). Germline V gene lookup returns CDR1 MGHRA and CDR2 YSYEKL. This CDR3 has 15 amino acids. With 3 bases removed from V and 4 bases from J, the gap between germline ends came to 16 bases. Here the CDR3 DNA reads TGCGCCAGCAGCCAGGTAATAGGGACACTTTACGAGCAGTACTTC. Encoded protein: CASSQVIGTLYEQYF.

Ten or more counts support this clonotype. V and J are TRBV20-1 and TRBJ1-5; TRBD1 might be the D (5 bases). This CDR3 comprises 14 residues. Germline assignment: CDR1 DFQATT and CDR2 SNEGSKA (reference sequence). The V gene lost 6 bases and the J gene lost 1 base, with 13 bases spanning the gap. The CDR3 coding sequence is TGCAGTGCCAAACCCCAGGGAAGCAATCAGCCCCAGCATTTT. The encoded protein is CSAKPQGSNQPQHF.

The chain combines TRBV7-8 with TRBJ2-7; D not certain. The CDR3 runs to 14 residues. With 2 bases removed from V and 0 bases from J, the gap between germline ends came to 8 bases. Germline lookup yields CDR1 SGHVS and CDR2 FQNEAQ. The CDR3 spells CASSLNSFSYEQYF. The CDR3 DNA reads as TGTGCCAGCAGCTTAAATTCCTTCTCCTACGAGCAGTACTTC.

This clonotype occurred many times. This chain joins TRBV13 and TRBJ1-2; possibly TRBD1 for D (5 bases). V was clipped by 4 bases and J by 0 bases, with 15 bases between them. In germline, CDR1 is PRHDT, CDR2 FYEKMQ (reference sequence). CDR3 length: 16 amino acids. The CDR3 reads CASSSYRQGANYGYTF. The CDR3 DNA reads as TGTGCCAGCAGCTCTTACCGTCAGGGAGCTAACTATGGCTACACCTTC.

This clonotype came up many times. The V call is TRBV28, the J call TRBJ2-5; 9 bases map to TRBD1. This CDR3 is 13 amino acids long. Trimming cost V 7 bases and J 5 bases; bases outside gene matches: 5. CDR1 is MDHEN, CDR2 SYDVKM, per germline. The DNA of the CDR3 is TGTGCCAGCACCTCTGACAGGGGGGAGACCCAGTACTTC. It translates to CASTSDRGETQYF.

The chain is built from TRBV11-2 and TRBJ1-2, with a tentative D call TRBD1 (6 bases). Trimming pared 4 bases from V and 5 bases from J, leaving 14 bases between. This CDR3 is built from 14 residues. Germline lookup yields CDR1 SGHAT and CDR2 FQNNGV. CDR3 nucleotide sequence: TGTGCCAGCAGCTCACTGAGGGGGTTTTATGGCTACACCTTC. This translates into CASSSLRGFYGYTF.

The gene calls are TRBV20-1 and TRBJ1-1; no clear D. V lost 0 bases and J 2 bases, leaving 13 bases between the germline ends. The germline V gene encodes CDR1 DFQATT and CDR2 SNEGSKA (reference sequence). The CDR3 spans 15 residues. CDR3 loop: CSARDAGEINTEAFF. The CDR3 DNA follows: TGCAGTGCTAGAGATGCCGGGGAGATTAACACTGAAGCTTTCTTT.

As regards this clonotype: Mismatch with germline at one junction end may stem from a read error. The V call is TRBV20-1, the J call TRBJ2-3; TRBD2 matches 10 bases. CDR3 length: 12 residues. Germline CDR1 reads DFQATT; CDR2 reads SNEGSKA (reference sequence). In DNA, the CDR3 is TGCAGCGCTAGCGGGGGAGCAGATACGCAGTATTTT. It translates to CSASGGADTQYF.